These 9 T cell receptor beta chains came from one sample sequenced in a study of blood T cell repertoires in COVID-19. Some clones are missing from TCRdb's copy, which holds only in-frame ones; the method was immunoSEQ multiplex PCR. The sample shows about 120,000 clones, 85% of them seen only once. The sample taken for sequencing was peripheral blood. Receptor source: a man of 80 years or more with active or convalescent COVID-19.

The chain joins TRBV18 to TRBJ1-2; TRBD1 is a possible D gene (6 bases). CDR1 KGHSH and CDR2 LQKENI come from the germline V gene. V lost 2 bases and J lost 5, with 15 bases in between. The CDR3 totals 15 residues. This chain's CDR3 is CASSPGSGDLYGYTF. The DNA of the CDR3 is TGTGCCAGCTCACCAGGGTCAGGGGACCTATATGGCTACACCTTC.

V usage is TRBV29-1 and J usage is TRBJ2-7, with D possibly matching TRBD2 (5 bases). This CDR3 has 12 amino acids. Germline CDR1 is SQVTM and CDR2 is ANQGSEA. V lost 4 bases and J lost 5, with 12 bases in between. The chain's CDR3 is CSVAPSGDEQYF. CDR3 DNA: TGCAGCGTTGCCCCGTCCGGGGACGAGCAGTACTTC.

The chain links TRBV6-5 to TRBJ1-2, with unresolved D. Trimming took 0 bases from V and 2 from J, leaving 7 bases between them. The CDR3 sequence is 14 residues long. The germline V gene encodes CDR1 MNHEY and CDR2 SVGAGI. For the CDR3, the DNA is TGTGCCAGCAGTTACTCCAACAGCAACTATGGCTACACCTTC. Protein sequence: CASSYSNSNYGYTF.

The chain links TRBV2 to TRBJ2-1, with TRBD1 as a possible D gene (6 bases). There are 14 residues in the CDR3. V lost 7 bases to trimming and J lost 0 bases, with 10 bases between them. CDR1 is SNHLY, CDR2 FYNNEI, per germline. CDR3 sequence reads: CASNRDNSYNEQFF. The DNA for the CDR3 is TGTGCCAGCAACCGGGACAACTCCTACAATGAGCAGTTCTTC.

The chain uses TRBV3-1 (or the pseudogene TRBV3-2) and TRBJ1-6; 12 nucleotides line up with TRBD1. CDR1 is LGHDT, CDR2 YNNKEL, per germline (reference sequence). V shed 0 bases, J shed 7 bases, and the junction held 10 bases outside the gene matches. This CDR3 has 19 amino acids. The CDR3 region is CASSQEGTGGVGWNSPLHF. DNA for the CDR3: TGTGCCAGCAGCCAAGAAGGGACAGGGGGCGTAGGTTGGAATTCACCCCTCCACTTT.

CDR3 in DNA: TGTGCCTGGAGTGCCCCGGGACAGGGAACGCGACGGGTTTACAATGAGCAGTTCTTC. Translated: CAWSAPGQGTRRVYNEQFF. This chain uses TRBV30 with TRBJ2-1; 9 bases are a match to TRBD1. This CDR3 comprises 19 residues. Germline trimming cut 1 base from V and 4 bases from J; bases unmatched to any gene: 17. CDR1 GTSNPN and CDR2 SVGIG come from the germline V gene (reference sequence).

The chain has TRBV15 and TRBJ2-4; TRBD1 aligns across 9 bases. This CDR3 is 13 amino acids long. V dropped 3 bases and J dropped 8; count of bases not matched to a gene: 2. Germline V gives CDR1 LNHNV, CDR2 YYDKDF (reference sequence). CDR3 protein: CATSRTGGDIQYF. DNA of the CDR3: TGTGCCACCAGCAGGACAGGGGGGGACATTCAGTACTTC.

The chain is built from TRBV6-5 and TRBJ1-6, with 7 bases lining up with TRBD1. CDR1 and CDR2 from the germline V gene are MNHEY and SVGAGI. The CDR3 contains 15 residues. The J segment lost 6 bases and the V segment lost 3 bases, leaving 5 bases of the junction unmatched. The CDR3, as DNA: TGTGCCAGCAGTTATGACGGACAGGCTAATTCACCCCTCCACTTT. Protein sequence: CASSYDGQANSPLHF.

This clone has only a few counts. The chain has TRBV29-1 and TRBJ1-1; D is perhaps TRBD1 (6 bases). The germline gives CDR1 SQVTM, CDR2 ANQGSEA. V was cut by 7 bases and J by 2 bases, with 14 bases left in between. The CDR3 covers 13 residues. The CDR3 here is CSARAGGNTEAFF. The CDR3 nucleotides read TGCAGCGCCCGAGCGGGGGGCAACACTGAAGCTTTCTTT.